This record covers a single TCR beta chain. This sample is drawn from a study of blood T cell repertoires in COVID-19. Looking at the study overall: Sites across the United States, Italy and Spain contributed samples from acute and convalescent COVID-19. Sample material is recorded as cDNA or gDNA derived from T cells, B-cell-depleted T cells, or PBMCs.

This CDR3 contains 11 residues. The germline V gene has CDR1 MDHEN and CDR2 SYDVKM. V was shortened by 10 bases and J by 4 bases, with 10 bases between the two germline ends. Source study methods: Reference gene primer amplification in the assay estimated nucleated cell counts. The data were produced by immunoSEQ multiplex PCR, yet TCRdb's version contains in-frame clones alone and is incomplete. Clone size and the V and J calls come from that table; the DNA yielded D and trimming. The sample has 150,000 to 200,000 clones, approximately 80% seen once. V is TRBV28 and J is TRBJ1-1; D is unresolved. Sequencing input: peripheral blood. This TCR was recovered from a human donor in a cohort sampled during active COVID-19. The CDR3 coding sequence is TGTGCCATCGCGAGGGCCACTGAAGCTTTCTTT. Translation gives CAIARATEAFF.